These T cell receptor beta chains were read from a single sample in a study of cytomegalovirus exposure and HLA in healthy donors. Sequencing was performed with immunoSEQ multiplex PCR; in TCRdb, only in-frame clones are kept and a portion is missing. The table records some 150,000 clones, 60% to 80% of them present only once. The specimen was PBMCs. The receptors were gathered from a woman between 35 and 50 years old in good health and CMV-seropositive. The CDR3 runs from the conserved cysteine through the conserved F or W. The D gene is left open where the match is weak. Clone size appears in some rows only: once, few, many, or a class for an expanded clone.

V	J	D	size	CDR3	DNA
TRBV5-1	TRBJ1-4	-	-	CASSPGGRDIGYEKLFF	TGCGCCAGCAGCCCGGGAGGCCGGGACATCGGCTACGAAAAACTGTTTTTT
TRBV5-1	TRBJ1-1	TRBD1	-	CASSPTDRDTEAFF	TGCGCCAGCAGCCCGACGGACAGGGACACTGAAGCTTTCTTT
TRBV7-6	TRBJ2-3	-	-	CASSLPPWPQADTQYF	TGTGCCAGCAGCTTACCCCCCTGGCCACAAGCAGATACGCAGTATTTT
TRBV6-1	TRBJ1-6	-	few	CASSPSREGSPLHF	TGTGCCAGCAGCCCCTCGAGGGAAGGTTCACCCCTCCACTTT
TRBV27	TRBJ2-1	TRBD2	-	CASRGPGTRTNEQFF	TGTGCCAGCAGGGGCCCCGGGACTAGAACGAATGAGCAGTTCTTC
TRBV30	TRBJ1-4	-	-	CAWSYGTPNEKLFF	TGTGCCTGGAGTTACGGGACACCCAATGAAAAACTGTTTTTT
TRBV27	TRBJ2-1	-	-	CASTSSYNEQFF	TGTGCCAGCACGAGCTCCTACAATGAGCAGTTCTTC
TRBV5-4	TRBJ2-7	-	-	CASSLVGLQANEQYF	TGTGCCAGCAGCTTGGTTGGACTACAGGCCAACGAGCAGTACTTC
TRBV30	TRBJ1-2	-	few	CAWGKGQYGYTF	TGTGCCTGGGGTAAGGGGCAGTATGGCTACACCTTC
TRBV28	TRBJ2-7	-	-	CASCATTPQGSSSVYEQYF	TGTGCCAGCTGCGCCACCACTCCCCAGGGTAGCTCGTCCGTTTACGAGCAGTACTTC
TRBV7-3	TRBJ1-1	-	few	CASSPDTLNTEAFF	TGTGCCAGCAGCCCGGACACCCTGAACACTGAAGCTTTCTTT
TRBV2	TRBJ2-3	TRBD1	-	CASSGQGPSTDTQYF	TGTGCCAGCAGTGGACAGGGCCCAAGCACAGATACGCAGTATTTT
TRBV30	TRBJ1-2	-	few	CAWSVEPIKGYTF	TGTGCCTGGAGTGTAGAGCCCATAAAGGGCTACACCTTC
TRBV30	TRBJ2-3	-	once	CAWSTGKVTDTQYF	TGTGCCTGGAGTACGGGGAAAGTCACAGATACGCAGTATTTT
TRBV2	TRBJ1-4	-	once	CASSTGQGTTNEKLFF	TGTGCCAGCAGTACTGGCCAGGGTACAACTAATGAAAAACTGTTTTTT
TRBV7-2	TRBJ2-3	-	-	CASSLSRGALSTDTQYF	TGTGCCAGCAGCTTAAGCCGCGGGGCACTTAGCACAGATACGCAGTATTTT
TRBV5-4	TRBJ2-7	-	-	CASSLDSPYEQYF	TGTGCCAGCTCCCTGGACAGCCCATACGAGCAGTACTTC
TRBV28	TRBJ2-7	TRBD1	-	CASSLRDRGSYEQYF	TGTGCCAGCAGTTTACGTGACAGGGGCTCCTACGAGCAGTACTTC
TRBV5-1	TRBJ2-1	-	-	CASSFVVNEQFF	TGCGCCAGCAGCTTCGTTGTCAATGAGCAGTTCTTC
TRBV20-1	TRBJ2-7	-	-	CSASSQFEQYF	TGCAGTGCTAGTTCCCAGTTCGAGCAGTACTTC
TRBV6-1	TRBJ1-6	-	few	CASSELMSSYNSPLHF	TGTGCCAGCAGTGAATTAATGAGCTCCTATAATTCACCCCTCCACTTT
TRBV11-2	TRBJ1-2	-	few	CASSLESVGYTF	TGTGCCAGCAGCTTAGAGTCAGTCGGCTACACCTTC
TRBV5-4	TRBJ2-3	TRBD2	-	CASSRTGGVTDTQYF	TGTGCCAGCAGCCGAACCGGGGGGGTCACAGATACGCAGTATTTT
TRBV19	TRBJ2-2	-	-	CASPDGRELFF	TGTGCCAGTCCGGACGGGAGGGAGCTGTTTTTT
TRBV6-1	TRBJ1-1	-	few	CASRGQMNTEAFF	TGTGCCAGCAGAGGACAGATGAACACTGAAGCTTTCTTT
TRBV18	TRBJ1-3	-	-	CASSPVSTRAGNTIYF	TGTGCCAGCTCACCAGTTTCAACGAGGGCTGGAAACACCATATATTTT
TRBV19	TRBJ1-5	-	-	CASSISPNQPQHF	TGTGCCAGTAGTATTTCTCCCAATCAGCCCCAGCATTTT
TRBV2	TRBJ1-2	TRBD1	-	CASRETGEKF	TGTGCCAGCAGGGAGACAGGGGAGAAATTC
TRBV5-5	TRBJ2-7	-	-	CASSIEGSRRNEQYF	TGTGCCAGCAGCATTGAAGGTTCTCGGAGAAACGAGCAGTACTTC
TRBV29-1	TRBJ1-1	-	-	CSVGLAGDTEAFF	TGCAGCGTTGGTTTAGCAGGGGACACTGAAGCTTTCTTT
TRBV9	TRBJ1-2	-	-	CASSKITGETNYGYTF	TGTGCCAGCAGCAAAATTACAGGCGAGACTAACTATGGCTACACCTTC
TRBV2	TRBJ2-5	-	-	CASTVQETQYF	TGTGCCAGCACCGTACAAGAGACCCAGTACTTC
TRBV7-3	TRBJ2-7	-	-	CASSLNPTRGEQYF	TGTGCCAGCAGCTTAAATCCCACACGAGGCGAGCAGTACTTC
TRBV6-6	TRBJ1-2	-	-	CASSDLGGLNYGYTF	TGTGCCAGCAGTGACTTGGGGGGACTCAACTATGGCTACACCTTC
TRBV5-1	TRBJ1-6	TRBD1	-	CASSYGQGDNSPLHF	TGCGCCAGCAGCTACGGACAGGGGGATAATTCACCCCTCCACTTT
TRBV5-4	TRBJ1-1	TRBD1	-	CASSGTGGGNTEAFF	TGTGCCAGCAGCGGGACAGGAGGGGGCAACACTGAAGCTTTCTTT
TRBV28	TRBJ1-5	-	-	CASSPRAGMYSNQPQHF	TGTGCCAGCAGCCCGAGAGCAGGGATGTATAGCAATCAGCCCCAGCATTTT
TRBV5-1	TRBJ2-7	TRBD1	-	CASSAAPGGRVGKATYEQYF	TGCGCCAGCAGCGCTGCGCCAGGGGGCCGGGTCGGTAAGGCTACCTACGAGCAGTACTTC
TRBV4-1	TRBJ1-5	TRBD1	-	CASSRSGQGGNQPQHF	TGCGCCAGCAGCCGATCCGGACAGGGAGGCAATCAGCCCCAGCATTTT
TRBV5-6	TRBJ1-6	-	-	CASSGIIQSRNSPLHF	TGTGCCAGCAGCGGTATTATCCAAAGTAGAAATTCACCCCTCCACTTT
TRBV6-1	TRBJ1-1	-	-	CATLRSTEAFF	TGTGCCACCCTTCGGAGTACTGAAGCTTTCTTT
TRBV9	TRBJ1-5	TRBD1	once	CASSVDGTGVQPQHF	TGTGCCAGCAGCGTAGATGGGACAGGGGTTCAGCCCCAGCATTTT
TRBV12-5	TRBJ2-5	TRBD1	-	CASGLVRGTGRETQYF	TGTGCTAGTGGTTTGGTACGAGGGACAGGGAGAGAGACCCAGTACTTC
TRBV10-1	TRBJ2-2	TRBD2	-	CASSDPGTRSGELFF	TGCGCCAGCAGTGACCCCGGGACTAGGTCTGGGGAGCTGTTTTTT
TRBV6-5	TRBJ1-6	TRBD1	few	CASSRQGGDSPLHF	TGTGCCAGCAGCCGACAGGGCGGGGATTCACCCCTCCACTTT
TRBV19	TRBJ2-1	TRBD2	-	CASSRTSGGGRHEQFF	TGTGCCAGTAGTCGGACTAGCGGGGGGGGGAGGCATGAGCAGTTCTTC
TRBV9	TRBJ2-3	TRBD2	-	CASSVVGGGVTDTQYF	TGTGCCAGCAGCGTAGTGGGCGGGGGGGTCACAGATACGCAGTATTTT
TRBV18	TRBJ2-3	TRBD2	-	CASSPQRGGADTQYF	TGTGCCAGCTCACCACAGCGGGGGGGAGCAGATACGCAGTATTTT
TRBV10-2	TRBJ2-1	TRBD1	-	CASRETGGDNEQFF	TGCGCCAGCAGGGAGACAGGGGGAGATAATGAGCAGTTCTTC
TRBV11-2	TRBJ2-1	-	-	CASRLAGPYNEQFF	TGTGCCAGCAGGTTGGCGGGACCATACAATGAGCAGTTCTTC
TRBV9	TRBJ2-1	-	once	CASDQGGRNEQFF	TGTGCCAGCGACCAGGGGGGCCGGAATGAGCAGTTCTTC
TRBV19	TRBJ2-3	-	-	CASREFGGLSTDTQYF	TGTGCCAGTAGGGAATTCGGGGGGCTTAGCACAGATACGCAGTATTTT
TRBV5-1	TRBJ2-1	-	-	CASSLVAGLYNEQFF	TGCGCCAGCAGCTTGGTTGCGGGGCTATACAATGAGCAGTTCTTC
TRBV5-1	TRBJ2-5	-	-	CASSYQGGQETQYF	TGCGCCAGCAGCTATCAGGGGGGCCAAGAGACCCAGTACTTC
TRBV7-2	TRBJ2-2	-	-	CASSLAPGAGELFF	TGTGCCAGCAGCTTAGCACCGGGGGCCGGGGAGCTGTTTTTT